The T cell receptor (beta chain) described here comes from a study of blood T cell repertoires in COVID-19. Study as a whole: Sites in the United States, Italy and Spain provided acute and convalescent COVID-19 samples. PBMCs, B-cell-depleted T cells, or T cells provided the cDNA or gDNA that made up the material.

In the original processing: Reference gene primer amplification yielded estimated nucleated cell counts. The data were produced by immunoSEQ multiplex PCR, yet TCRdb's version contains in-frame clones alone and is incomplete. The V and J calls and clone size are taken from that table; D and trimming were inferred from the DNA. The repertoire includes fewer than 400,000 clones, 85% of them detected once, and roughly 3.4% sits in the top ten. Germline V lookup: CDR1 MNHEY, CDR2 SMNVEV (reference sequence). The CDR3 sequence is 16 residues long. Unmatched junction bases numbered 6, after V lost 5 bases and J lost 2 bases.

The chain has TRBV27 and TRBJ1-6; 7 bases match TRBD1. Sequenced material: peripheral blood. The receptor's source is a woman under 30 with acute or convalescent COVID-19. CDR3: CASSPRQGPYNSPLHF. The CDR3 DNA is TGTGCCAGCAGTCCAAGACAGGGCCCCTATAATTCACCCCTCCACTTT.